Below, 8 T cell receptor beta chains from the same sample are listed, as sequenced in a study of T cell repertoires in cytomegalovirus infection. A single record per CDR3 protein comes from TCRdb applying MiXCR to the reads. Of 750,000 to 950,000 distinct CDR3 sequences in the sample, about 27% were seen once. Their specific antigens are unknown. The starting material was cultured CD8+ T cells from PBMCs, obtained from culture after CMV antigen stimulation. The receptors shown here come from a human donor in good health (CMV status not recorded). Some clones in this sample may be carry-over from other donors' samples.

In its sample, this clonotype was seen many times. The chain uses TRBV4-1 and TRBJ2-5; the match to TRBD1 covers 11 bases. This CDR3 spans 16 amino acids. Trimming took 4 bases from V and 2 from J; bases not matched to a gene: 6. Per the germline V gene, CDR1 is MGHRA and CDR2 is YSYEKL. The CDR3 DNA reads TGCGCCAGCAGCCCCATGGACAGGGGGCATCAAGAGACCCAGTACTTC. Translation: CASSPMDRGHQETQYF.

Only a few counts were recorded for this clonotype. The genes are TRBV27 and TRBJ1-2; D perhaps matches TRBD1 (5 bases). Trimming took off 4 bases at V and 5 bases at J, with 17 bases between the two ends. This CDR3 contains 15 residues. CDR1 is MNHEY and CDR2 is SMNVEV in the germline V gene (reference sequence). CDR3 DNA: TGTGCCAGCAGTTCCTATGATGGACAAAGATATGGCTACACCTTC. Its translation: CASSSYDGQRYGYTF.

The table lists this clonotype with a few counts. This rearrangement joins TRBV7-2 to TRBJ1-5, with D possibly TRBD1 on 6 matching bases. Per the germline V gene, CDR1 is SGHTA and CDR2 is FQGNSA. Trimming took 4 bases from V and 7 from J, leaving 14 bases between them. The CDR3 is made up of 14 amino acids. The CDR3 coding sequence is TGTGCCAGCAGCTCGTTCGGGGGCGCACAGCCCCAGCATTTT. It codes for CASSSFGGAQPQHF. The whole variable domain, remainder taken from reference TRBV7-2 and TRBJ1-5, is GAGVSQSPSNKVTEKGKDVELRCDPISGHTALYWYRQSLGQGLEFLIYFQGNSAPDKSGLPSDRFSAERTGGSVSTLTIQRTQQEDSAVYLCASSSFGGAQPQHFGDGTRLSIL.

The chain combines TRBV20-1 with TRBJ2-1; 7 bases map to TRBD1. After removal of 2 bases from V and 0 bases from J, the junction contained 4 bases not matched to a gene. The germline gives CDR1 DFQATT, CDR2 SNEGSKA (reference sequence). The CDR3 length is 15 residues. The CDR3 DNA reads TGCAGTGCTAGAAGGGGGCAAAGCTCCTACAATGAGCAGTTCTTC. Amino acid sequence: CSARRGQSSYNEQFF.

This clonotype was found a few times. The rearrangement uses TRBV5-4 and TRBJ2-5; 11 nucleotides agree with TRBD2. The CDR3 length is 19 residues. Per germline, CDR1 SGHNT and CDR2 YYREEE (reference sequence). V lost 0 bases, J lost 1 base, and 11 bases stayed unmatched. CDR3 residues: CASSLAKGASGRIQETQYF. In DNA form, the CDR3 reads TGTGCCAGCAGCTTGGCCAAAGGGGCTAGCGGGAGGATCCAAGAGACCCAGTACTTC.

The chain is built from TRBV6-5 and TRBJ2-2; no firm D call. Germline V gene sequence: CDR1 MNHEY, CDR2 SVGAGI. V gave up 5 bases and J gave up 2 bases, with 15 bases separating them. The CDR3 is 16 residues long. This CDR3 reads CASSQYRRLNTGELFF. The CDR3 nucleotides read TGTGCCAGCAGTCAATACCGGAGACTTAACACCGGGGAGCTGTTTTTT.

In its sample, this clonotype was seen a few times. This chain's CDR3 is CASSLGTRAWEQYV. CDR3 nucleotides: TGTGCCAGCAGCTTAGGGACAAGGGCATGGGAGCAGTACGTC. The gene calls are TRBV7-6 and TRBJ2-7; possibly TRBD1 for D (5 bases). This CDR3 is built from 14 residues. V was clipped by 1 base and J by 7 bases, with 14 bases between them. In germline, CDR1 is SGHVS, CDR2 FNYEAQ.

A remark on this clonotype: One end of the junction varies from germline; a read error may be responsible. The chain combines TRBV27 with TRBJ1-1; possibly TRBD1 for D (6 bases). CDR1 is MNHEY and CDR2 is SMNVEV in the germline V gene (reference sequence). The CDR3 sequence is 15 residues long. Here the CDR3 reads CTSRGTSKLNTEAFF. The CDR3 DNA sequence: TGTACCAGCCGGGGGACATCTAAGTTGAACACTGAAGCTTTCTTT.